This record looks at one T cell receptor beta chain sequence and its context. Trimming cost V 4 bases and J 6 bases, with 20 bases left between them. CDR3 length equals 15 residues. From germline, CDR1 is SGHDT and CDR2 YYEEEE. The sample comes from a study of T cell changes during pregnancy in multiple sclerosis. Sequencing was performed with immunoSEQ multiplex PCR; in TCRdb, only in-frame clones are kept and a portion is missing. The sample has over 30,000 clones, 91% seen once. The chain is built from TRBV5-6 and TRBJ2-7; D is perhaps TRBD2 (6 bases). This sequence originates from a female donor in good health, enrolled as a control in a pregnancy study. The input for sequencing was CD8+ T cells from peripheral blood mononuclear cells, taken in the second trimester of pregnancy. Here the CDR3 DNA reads TGTGCCAGCAGCCCCAGGGACTTACCCCCTCTCGAGCAGTACTTC. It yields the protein CASSPRDLPPLEQYF.